This TCR beta chain stems from a study of regulatory T cells in long-lasting Graves disease. The study, taken as a whole, reports: TRBV28, TRBJ1-2 and TRBJ2-5 emerged as the favored segments in persistent disease.

The CDR3 covers 15 residues. Germline V gene sequence: CDR1 SGHTA, CDR2 FQGNSA. Sample time point: persistent/refractory GD, antithyroid drugs over 5 years with positive TRAb. The TCR library was made from RNA extracted from PBMCs. American Thyroid Association guidelines defined Graves' disease diagnosis. Comment on this clonotype: What it binds is unknown. Just one base apart from a much larger clone, this may be a read error.

Both iRepertoire HTBI primers and Arm-PCR of CDR3 regions were used to build the TCR beta libraries. TCRdb re-analysed the multiplex PCR reads in MiXCR, keeping a single row per CDR3 protein. This table has under 500,000 distinct CDR3 sequences, less than 25% appearing once. The source of this sequence is a female donor with Graves disease. The rearrangement uses TRBV7-2 and TRBJ2-7; 8 bases map to TRBD2. The starting material was peripheral blood mononuclear cells (PBMCs), obtained when the disease was refractory, from a patient treated with antithyroid drugs. The CDR3 region is CASNLEAGGYYEQYF. The CDR3 nucleotides read TGTGCCAGCAACTTAGAGGCGGGAGGATACTACGAGCAGTACTTC. The full variable domain, with the rest looked up from reference TRBV7-2 and TRBJ2-7, is GAGVSQSPSNKVTEKGKDVELRCDPISGHTALYWYRQSLGQGLEFLIYFQGNSAPDKSGLPSDRFSAERTGGSVSTLTIQRTQQEDSAVYLCASNLEAGGYYEQYFGPGTRLTVT.